The rows below give T cell receptor beta chains drawn from one sample of a study of blood T cell repertoires in COVID-19. Assay: immunoSEQ multiplex PCR; the TCRdb copy retains only in-frame clones and omits some. The repertoire has about 100,000 clones, 80% of them found once; the top ten carry approximately 29%. The specimen was peripheral blood. The receptors here all came from a man between 65 and 79 years old with active or convalescent COVID-19. The CDR3 runs from the conserved cysteine through the conserved F or W. A D gene is named only where the DNA matches it firmly. Rows give clone size only sometimes, using once, few, many, or a class for an expanded clone.

cdr3_nt	cdr3_aa	d_call	j_call	v_call	clone_size
TGTGCCAGCTCATCCTTCGGGACAGGCTCCTACGAGCAGTACTTC	CASSSFGTGSYEQYF	TRBD1	TRBJ2-7	TRBV18	.
TGTGCCAGCAGCTTCCCGGGACAGCCAGATACGCAGTATTTT	CASSFPGQPDTQYF	TRBD1	TRBJ2-3	TRBV7-2	.
TGTGCCAGCAGCCTCGAAGGGGGAAATGAGCAGTTCTTC	CASSLEGGNEQFF	.	TRBJ2-1	TRBV7-3	.
TGTGCCAGCAGCCTTACAGGGTCCCGCACAGATACGCAGTATTTT	CASSLTGSRTDTQYF	.	TRBJ2-3	TRBV6-2/TRBV6-3	once
TGCGCCAGCAGCTTAGACAGTCTGAGCAATCAGCCCCAGCATTTT	CASSLDSLSNQPQHF	.	TRBJ1-5	TRBV5-1	.
TGTGCCAGCAGTGAAGCGGTCCGGGACAGAGTTGGAGATACGCAGTATTTT	CASSEAVRDRVGDTQYF	TRBD1	TRBJ2-3	TRBV2	.
TGTGCCAGCAGCCCCGCGGGCGCAGCAGATACGCAGTATTTT	CASSPAGAADTQYF	.	TRBJ2-3	TRBV11-2	few
TGTGCCAGCAGCTCGGACAGGGGGAAGGATTCAACTAATGAAAAACTGTTTTTT	CASSSDRGKDSTNEKLFF	TRBD1	TRBJ1-4	TRBV5-6	.
TGCGCCAGCAGCCAAGGTGACAGAAGCTCCTACAATGAGCAGTTCTTC	CASSQGDRSSYNEQFF	.	TRBJ2-1	TRBV4-1	medium-sized
TGTGCCAGCGGCGGGAGTAATTCACCCCTCCACTTT	CASGGSNSPLHF	.	TRBJ1-6	TRBV28	.
TGCGCCAGCAGCTTGGAACAGGGGAAGAACTACGAGCAGTACTTC	CASSLEQGKNYEQYF	TRBD1	TRBJ2-7	TRBV5-1	.
TGTGCCAGCAGCCAAGTGGGGGGGTTGACTGAAGCTTTCTTT	CASSQVGGLTEAFF	.	TRBJ1-1	TRBV3-1/TRBV3-2	few
TGTGCCAGCAGCCCCGAGGGACCACAGGGGGTGTCCACCTTC	CASSPEGPQGVSTF	TRBD1	TRBJ1-2	TRBV7-8	.
TGTGCCAGCAGCCAATCGCCCGCCGCTATGAACACTGAAGCTTTCTTT	CASSQSPAAMNTEAFF	.	TRBJ1-1	TRBV16	.
TGCGCCAGCAGCTGGACAGGAGATACGGGCTCTGGAAACACCATATATTTT	CASSWTGDTGSGNTIYF	TRBD1	TRBJ1-3	TRBV5-1	.
TGTGCCAGCAGCAGGACTAGCGGGGGGGTTAACACCGGGGAGCTGTTTTTT	CASSRTSGGVNTGELFF	TRBD2	TRBJ2-2	TRBV7-8	.
TGTGCCAGTAGTATTGTTGGAGGATTGGGCACTGAAGCTTTCTTT	CASSIVGGLGTEAFF	.	TRBJ1-1	TRBV19	.
TGTGCCAGCAGTGGGGACTTAATCGGGTCCTACGAGCAGTACTTC	CASSGDLIGSYEQYF	.	TRBJ2-7	TRBV27	.
TGCGCCAGCAGTACGGGACAGAGCAATGAAAAACTGTTTTTT	CASSTGQSNEKLFF	TRBD1	TRBJ1-4	TRBV5-1	.
TGTGCCAGCAGTTTATACAGGGGTAAGGGTATCGATGAGCAGTTCTTC	CASSLYRGKGIDEQFF	TRBD1	TRBJ2-1	TRBV27	.
TGTGCCACCAGTGACCCGACAGGGGGCCCAGATACGCAGTATTTT	CATSDPTGGPDTQYF	TRBD1	TRBJ2-3	TRBV24-1	.
TGTGCCACCAGGGGAAGGCAGGGCCGCCAAGAGACCCAGTACTTC	CATRGRQGRQETQYF	.	TRBJ2-5	TRBV24-1	.
TGTGCCAGCAGGTCGTCCACAGGGGACGGCGGAAACACCATATATTTT	CASRSSTGDGGNTIYF	TRBD1	TRBJ1-3	TRBV3-1/TRBV3-2	.
TGTGCCACCAGCAGGGCAGGGGGGAACACTGAAGCTTTCTTT	CATSRAGGNTEAFF	TRBD1	TRBJ1-1	TRBV28	.
TGTGCCAGCAGTTCCCCCACCGGACAGGACGAGCAGTACTTC	CASSSPTGQDEQYF	TRBD1	TRBJ2-7	TRBV28	.
TGTGCCAGCAGCCCCGACAGCGGGGTCCTTGACAATGAGCAGTTCTTC	CASSPDSGVLDNEQFF	TRBD2	TRBJ2-1	TRBV14	.
TGTGCCAGCAGCGTGACTAGCGTAAGCACAGATACGCAGTATTTT	CASSVTSVSTDTQYF	TRBD2	TRBJ2-3	TRBV9	.
TGTGCCAGCAGCGCCGGACAGGCTGGAAACACCATATATTTT	CASSAGQAGNTIYF	TRBD1	TRBJ1-3	TRBV7-2	few
TGTGCCAGCAATACGTTGGGGGCGCAAACAGATACGCAGTATTTT	CASNTLGAQTDTQYF	.	TRBJ2-3	TRBV2	.
TGCGCCAGCAGCGAAGGGGTACGGGTCAATGAGCAGTTCTTC	CASSEGVRVNEQFF	.	TRBJ2-1	TRBV4-3	.
TGTGCCACCAGTGAAACAGGGAGAGCTAATGAAAAACTGTTTTTT	CATSETGRANEKLFF	.	TRBJ1-4	TRBV24-1	.
TGTGCCAGCAGCTTGGCTAGCGGGAGTTCGGAGACCCAGTACTTC	CASSLASGSSETQYF	TRBD2	TRBJ2-5	TRBV5-6	.
TGTGCCAGCAGCCCCGCGGGGGGTACGGTGCAGTACTTC	CASSPAGGTVQYF	TRBD2	TRBJ2-7	TRBV7-6	.
TGTGCCAGCAGCCCCCTAGCGGGAGAGGGGAATGAGCAGTTCTTC	CASSPLAGEGNEQFF	TRBD2	TRBJ2-1	TRBV9	.
TGTGCCAGCAGTCGTAGTTGGTACGAGCAGTACTTC	CASSRSWYEQYF	.	TRBJ2-7	TRBV12-3/TRBV12-4	.
TGTGCTAGTGGTTTGGTGATAGGGGTGAACACCGGGGAGCTGTTTTTT	CASGLVIGVNTGELFF	.	TRBJ2-2	TRBV12-5	.
TGCGCCAGCAGCCTACGACAGGAAACTAACTATGGCTACACCTTC	CASSLRQETNYGYTF	.	TRBJ1-2	TRBV4-1	.
TGTGCCAGCAGGGGAGGAAGGGACAGGGCTCCTGGGGCCAACGTCCTGACTTTC	CASRGGRDRAPGANVLTF	TRBD1	TRBJ2-6	TRBV7-9	.
TGTGCCACCCAGGGACTGCAAAGGGCCGAGCAGTACTTC	CATQGLQRAEQYF	.	TRBJ2-7	TRBV7-9	.
TGTGCCTGGAGTAACCCACGGGGGGCCAATCAGCCCCAGCATTTT	CAWSNPRGANQPQHF	.	TRBJ1-5	TRBV30	.
TGCGCCACCGGGACAGGGTCCTCCGAGCAGTACTTC	CATGTGSSEQYF	TRBD1	TRBJ2-7	TRBV5-1	once
TGCGCCAGCAGCTTGGCGGTAAGCCAAGAGACCCAGTACTTC	CASSLAVSQETQYF	.	TRBJ2-5	TRBV5-1	.
TGTGCCATATCCTATAGCAATCAGCCCCAGCATTTT	CAISYSNQPQHF	.	TRBJ1-5	TRBV12-3/TRBV12-4	.
TGTGCCAGCAGCCTAGGGGCTAGCGGGAGCACAGATACGCAGTATTTT	CASSLGASGSTDTQYF	TRBD2	TRBJ2-3	TRBV11-3	.
TGTGCCAGCAGCTCTCAGGGATGGGACACTGAAGCTTTCTTT	CASSSQGWDTEAFF	.	TRBJ1-1	TRBV7-8	.
TGTGCCAGCAAAGACAGGGGGAATCAGCCCCAGCATTTT	CASKDRGNQPQHF	.	TRBJ1-5	TRBV21-1	.
TGTGCCAGCAGTTACACAGGGGGCAATCAGCCCCAGCATTTT	CASSYTGGNQPQHF	TRBD1	TRBJ1-5	TRBV6-6	large
TGTGCCAGCAAGGAAGGTGACAGGGACAGCTCTGGAAACACCATATATTTT	CASKEGDRDSSGNTIYF	TRBD1	TRBJ1-3	TRBV3-1/TRBV3-2	.
TGCGCCAGCAGCTTGGCTCAGGGGGCTAACTATGGCTACACCTTC	CASSLAQGANYGYTF	TRBD1	TRBJ1-2	TRBV5-1	.
TGTGCCAGCAGCCCGCTTCCGAGCGGGAGCTCTGGAAACACCATATATTTT	CASSPLPSGSSGNTIYF	.	TRBJ1-3	TRBV7-2	.
TGTGCCTGGAGTCCAGGGGCAGGGATGAACACTGAAGCTTTCTTT	CAWSPGAGMNTEAFF	.	TRBJ1-1	TRBV30	.